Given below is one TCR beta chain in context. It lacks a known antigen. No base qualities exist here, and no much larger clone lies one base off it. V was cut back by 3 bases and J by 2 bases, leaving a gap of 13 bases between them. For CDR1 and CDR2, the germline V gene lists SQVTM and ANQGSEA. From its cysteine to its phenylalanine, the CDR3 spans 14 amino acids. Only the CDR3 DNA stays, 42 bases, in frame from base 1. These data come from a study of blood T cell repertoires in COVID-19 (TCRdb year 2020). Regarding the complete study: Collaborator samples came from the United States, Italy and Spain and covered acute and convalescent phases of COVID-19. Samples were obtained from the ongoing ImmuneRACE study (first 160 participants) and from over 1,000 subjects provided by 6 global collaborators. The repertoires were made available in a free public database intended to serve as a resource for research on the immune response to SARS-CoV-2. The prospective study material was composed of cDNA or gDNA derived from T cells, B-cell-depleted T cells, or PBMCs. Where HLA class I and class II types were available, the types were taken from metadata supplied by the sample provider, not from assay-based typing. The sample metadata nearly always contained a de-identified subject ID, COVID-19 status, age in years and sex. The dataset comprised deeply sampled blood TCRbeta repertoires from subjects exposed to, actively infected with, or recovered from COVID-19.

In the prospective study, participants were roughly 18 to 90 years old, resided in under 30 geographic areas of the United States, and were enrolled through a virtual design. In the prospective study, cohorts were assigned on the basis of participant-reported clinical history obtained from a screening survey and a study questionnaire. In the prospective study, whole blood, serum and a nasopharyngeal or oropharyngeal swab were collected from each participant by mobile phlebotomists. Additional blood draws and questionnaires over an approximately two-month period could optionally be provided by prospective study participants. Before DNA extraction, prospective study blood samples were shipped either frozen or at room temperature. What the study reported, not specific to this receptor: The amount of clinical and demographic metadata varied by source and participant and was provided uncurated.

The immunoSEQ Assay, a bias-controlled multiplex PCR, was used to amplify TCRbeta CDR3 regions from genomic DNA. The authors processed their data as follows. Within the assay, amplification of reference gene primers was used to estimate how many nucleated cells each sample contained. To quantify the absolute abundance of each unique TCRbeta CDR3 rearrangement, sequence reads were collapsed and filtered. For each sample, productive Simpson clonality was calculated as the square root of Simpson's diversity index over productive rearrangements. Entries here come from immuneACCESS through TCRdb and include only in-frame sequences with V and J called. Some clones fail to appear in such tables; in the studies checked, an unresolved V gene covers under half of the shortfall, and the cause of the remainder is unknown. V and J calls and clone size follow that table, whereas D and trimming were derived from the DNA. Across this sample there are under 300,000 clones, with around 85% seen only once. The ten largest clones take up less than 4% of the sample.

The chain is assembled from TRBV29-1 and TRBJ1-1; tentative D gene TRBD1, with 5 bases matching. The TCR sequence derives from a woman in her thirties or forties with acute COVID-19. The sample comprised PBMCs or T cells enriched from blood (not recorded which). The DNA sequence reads TGCAGCGTTGACCGACAGCTTATTAACACTGAAGCTTTCTTT. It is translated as CSVDRQLINTEAFF.